Listed here are 5 T cell receptor beta chains from one sample, sequenced in a study of blood T cell repertoires in COVID-19. Method: immunoSEQ multiplex PCR; TCRdb's copy keeps in-frame clones and lacks some. The sample yields some 240,000 clones, 80% to 90% seen once. Material: peripheral blood. All receptors come from a woman aged 35 to 49 who had recovered from COVID-19.

The chain combines TRBV4-2 with TRBJ1-2, with D perhaps TRBD1 (5 bases). The CDR3 sequence is 14 residues long. Between the trimmed V and J ends, which lost 0 bases and 6 bases, there was a span of 11 bases. Germline CDR1 LGHNA, CDR2 YNFKEQ. The CDR3 sequence: CASSQDPGPNGYTF. The DNA of the CDR3 is TGTGCCAGCAGCCAAGATCCAGGGCCCAATGGCTACACCTTC.

This chain joins TRBV19 and TRBJ1-6, with 8 bases aligning to TRBD1. V lost 4 bases to trimming and J lost 8 bases; unmatched junction nucleotides: 4. The germline CDR1 and CDR2 sequences are LNHDA and SQIVND (reference sequence). This CDR3 is built from 14 residues. The CDR3 DNA follows: TGTGCCAGTAGTAGCCGGGACAGGCATTCACCCCTCCACTTT. Protein product: CASSSRDRHSPLHF.

CDR3 sequence: CASSSQENTEAFF. The CDR3 DNA sequence: TGTGCCAGCAGCTCACAAGAGAACACTGAAGCTTTCTTT. The chain joins TRBV7-2 to TRBJ1-1; D not resolved. The germline V gene has CDR1 SGHTA and CDR2 FQGNSA. Trimming pared 4 bases from V and 1 base from J, leaving 7 bases between. This CDR3 contains 13 residues.

This sequence joins TRBV11-3 and TRBJ2-7; D might be TRBD2 (7 bases). The CDR3 is made up of 13 amino acids. The V and J ends lost 1 base and 7 bases respectively, with 11 bases between them. From germline, CDR1 is SGHNT and CDR2 YENEEA. This CDR3 reads CASSLVGGREQYF. The CDR3 coding sequence is TGTGCCAGCAGCTTAGTGGGGGGGCGGGAGCAGTACTTC.

The chain's CDR3 is CASSRSGGSEQYF. The CDR3 DNA sequence: TGTGCCAGCTCACGATCAGGGGGCTCCGAGCAGTACTTC. This chain joins TRBV18 and TRBJ2-7; 8 bases match TRBD1. Germline CDR1 reads KGHSH; CDR2 reads LQKENI. Trimming cost V 4 bases and J 6 bases; bases outside gene matches: 5. This CDR3 is built from 13 residues.